Below, 14 T cell receptor beta chains from the same sample are listed, as sequenced in a study of T-cell reconstitution after alpha-beta-depleted transplantation in children. Unique molecular identifiers were used to barcode this TCRbeta library. TCRdb fed the PCR reads into MiXCR, producing one record per CDR3 protein. Of some 830,000 distinct CDR3 sequences in the sample, under 20% were seen once. This specimen consisted of PBMCs, mostly from graft donor cells, obtained 360 days after TCRalphabeta/CD19-depleted stem cell transplant. These receptors all stem from a male patient under 18 who had a stem cell transplant for acute lymphoblastic leukemia, so the T cells may come from the graft donor.

The chain employs TRBV5-1 and TRBJ2-6; a possible D gene is TRBD1 (6 bases). This CDR3 is 17 amino acids long. Trimming took 0 bases from V and 4 from J, leaving 14 bases between them. Germline V gives CDR1 SGHRS, CDR2 YFSETQ. The CDR3 DNA reads TGCGCCAGCAGCTTGGGAGGATCAGGGGCAGGGGCCAACGTCCTGACTTTC. Translating gives CASSLGGSGAGANVLTF.

This clonotype was counted between two and nine times. The chain links TRBV6-5 to TRBJ2-7, with D perhaps assigned TRBD1 or TRBD2 (5 bases each). Deletions cut 4 bases from V and 7 bases from J, with 14 bases between. This CDR3 is 13 amino acids long. Germline values: CDR1 MNHEY, CDR2 SVGAGI. CDR3 in DNA: TGTGCCAGCAGTTTGTCGGGGCAGAGGGAGCAGTACTTC. Amino acid sequence: CASSLSGQREQYF.

This clonotype has just a few counts. The V call is TRBV24-1, the J call TRBJ1-5, with TRBD1 as a possible D gene (6 bases). The CDR3 contains 13 residues. Trimming removed 9 bases at V and 2 bases at J, with 10 bases between. Germline V gene data show CDR1 as KGHDR and CDR2 as SFDVKD. The CDR3 loop reads CATAGGGNQPQHF. CDR3 nucleotides: TGTGCCACCGCCGGGGGCGGCAATCAGCCCCAGCATTTT.

This clonotype was seen more than once but under ten times. This chain connects TRBV5-5 to TRBJ2-1; no clear D. There are 13 residues in the CDR3. The ends were cut back, 0 bases at V and 5 bases at J, with 6 bases in the middle. Germline V gene lookup returns CDR1 SGHKS and CDR2 YYEKEE (reference sequence). The CDR3 reads CASSLEGNNEQFF. Written as DNA, the CDR3 is TGTGCCAGCAGCTTGGAAGGAAACAATGAGCAGTTCTTC.

The chain links TRBV7-4 to TRBJ2-3; 12 bases are a match to TRBD2. The CDR3 runs 22 residues. Unmatched junction bases numbered 23, after V lost 2 bases and J lost 5 bases. Germline CDR1 reads SGHVT; CDR2 reads SQSDAQ. CDR3 region: CASSLRLPRDREKLAGGDTQYF. DNA for the CDR3: TGTGCCAGCAGCTTACGCCTACCCAGGGACAGGGAGAAACTAGCGGGAGGAGATACGCAGTATTTT.

The chain has TRBV4-1 and TRBJ2-7; D gene uncertain. V was cut by 4 bases and J by 3 bases, with 19 bases left in between. The CDR3 sequence is 16 residues long. Germline V gene lookup returns CDR1 MGHRA and CDR2 YSYEKL. This chain's CDR3 is CASSPSPRQAVYEQYF. The CDR3 bases are TGCGCCAGCAGCCCCTCCCCGCGGCAGGCCGTCTACGAGCAGTACTTC.

The V call is TRBV5-1, the J call TRBJ2-3; the D call may be TRBD1 or TRBD2 (5 bases each). Trimming took 4 bases from V and 1 from J, leaving 13 bases between them. CDR3 length: 15 residues. Germline V gene data show CDR1 as SGHRS and CDR2 as YFSETQ. This chain's CDR3 is CASSRDGSRTDTQYF. The CDR3 region has the DNA TGCGCCAGCAGCCGGGACGGCTCGCGCACAGATACGCAGTATTTT.

J is TRBJ2-6 and V is TRBV5-4; D is uncertain. The CDR3 covers 13 residues. The V and J ends lost 4 bases and 6 bases respectively, with 8 bases between them. Germline V lookup: CDR1 SGHNT, CDR2 YYREEE (reference sequence). The CDR3: CASSASEANVLTF. CDR3 sequence (DNA): TGTGCCAGCAGCGCGAGCGAGGCCAACGTCCTGACTTTC.

This sequence joins TRBV24-1 and TRBJ2-1; D gene ambiguous. V dropped 3 bases and J dropped 8 bases, with 4 bases sitting between them. Germline assignment: CDR1 KGHDR and CDR2 SFDVKD. The CDR3 consists of 11 residues. CDR3 bases: TGTGCCACCAGTGATCCGTATGAGCAGTTCTTC. This codes for CATSDPYEQFF.

The chain has TRBV7-6 and TRBJ2-1, with a tentative D call TRBD1 (5 bases). The V and J ends lost 6 bases and 4 bases respectively, with 13 bases between them. Germline V gene sequence: CDR1 SGHVS, CDR2 FNYEAQ. The CDR3 loop spans 14 amino acids. In DNA, the CDR3 is TGTGCCAGCAGGGTGGACATACATTACAATGAGCAGTTCTTC. This translates into CASRVDIHYNEQFF.

This clonotype showed up just a few times. This chain links TRBV7-6 with TRBJ2-7; D may match TRBD1 or TRBD2 (5 bases each). The germline V gene has CDR1 SGHVS and CDR2 FNYEAQ. The germline V and J ends were trimmed by 1 base and 3 bases, with 16 bases remaining between them. This CDR3 is 16 amino acids long. The CDR3 here is CASSLENEGLSYEQYF. The DNA of the CDR3 is TGTGCCAGCAGCTTAGAGAATGAGGGGCTAAGCTACGAGCAGTACTTC. The complete variable domain, with remaining parts taken from reference TRBV7-6 and TRBJ2-7, reads GAGVSQSPRYKVTKRGQDVALRCDPISGHVSLYWYRQALGQGPEFLTYFNYEAQQDKSGLPNDRFSAERPEGSISTLTIQRTEQRDSAMYRCASSLENEGLSYEQYFGPGTRLTVT.

This clonotype showed up just a few times. The rearrangement joins TRBV12-3 or TRBV12-4 to TRBJ2-1, with TRBD2 matching 11 bases. Losses at the gene ends were 4 bases for V and 0 bases for J; bases not matched to a gene: 17. This CDR3 comprises 21 residues. The CDR3 here is CASSWISPGLAVMSSYNEQFF. The CDR3 DNA reads TGTGCCAGCAGTTGGATATCGCCGGGACTAGCGGTAATGAGCTCCTACAATGAGCAGTTCTTC.

This clonotype came up many times. The chain carries TRBV20-1 and TRBJ2-7, with 8 bases that match TRBD2. The V gene's germline CDR1 is DFQATT and CDR2 SNEGSKA (reference sequence). V was clipped by 0 bases and J by 0 bases; unmatched bases: 7. There are 16 residues in the CDR3. The CDR3 DNA follows: TGCAGTGCTAGAGATCCGGCGAGCGGGAGCTCCTACGAGCAGTACTTC. This codes for CSARDPASGSSYEQYF.

The J gene is TRBJ2-1, the V gene TRBV7-8, with a possible D match to TRBD1 (6 bases). The CDR3 length is 20 residues. The V end was cut by 0 bases, the J end by 0 bases, with 21 bases between. The germline V gene encodes CDR1 SGHVS and CDR2 FQNEAQ. CDR3 DNA: TGTGCCAGCAGCTTAGCGTGGGCTACTTACAGGGTTAGCTCCTACAATGAGCAGTTCTTC. Translated: CASSLAWATYRVSSYNEQFF.